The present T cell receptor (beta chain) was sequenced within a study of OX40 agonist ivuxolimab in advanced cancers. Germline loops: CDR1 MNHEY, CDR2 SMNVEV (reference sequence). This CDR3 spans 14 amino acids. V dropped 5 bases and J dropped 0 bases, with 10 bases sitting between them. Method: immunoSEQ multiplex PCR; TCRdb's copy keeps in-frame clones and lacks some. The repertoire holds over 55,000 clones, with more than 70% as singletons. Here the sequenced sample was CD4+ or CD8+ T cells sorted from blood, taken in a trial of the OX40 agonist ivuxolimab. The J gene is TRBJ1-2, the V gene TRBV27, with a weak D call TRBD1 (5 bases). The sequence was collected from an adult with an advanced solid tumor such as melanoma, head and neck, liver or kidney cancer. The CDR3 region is CASSPATANYGYTF. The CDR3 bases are TGTGCCAGCAGTCCTGCGACAGCTAACTATGGCTACACCTTC.